This T cell receptor beta chain was documented in a study of CD8 T cells in Susac syndrome. Whole-study context: The Susac syndrome patients were therapy-naive, on corticosteroids, or on intravenous immunoglobulin alone at blood draw. Whole-study findings and limits: It was acknowledged in the study that its TCR sequencing and HLA analysis involved a relatively small number of individuals. Clonal expansion did not appear in Susac syndrome CD4+ T cell repertoires.

The RNA, about 0.5 to 1 ug, was put through reverse transcription using random hexamers. TCRdb ran MiXCR on the immunoSEQ multiplex PCR reads and lists one entry per CDR3 protein. The sample has 150,000 to 200,000 distinct CDR3 sequences; around 94% are singletons. Trimming shortened V by 6 bases and J by 0 bases, and 15 bases separated the two germline ends. Looked up from germline, CDR1 is MNHEY and CDR2 is SVGAGI. There are 15 residues in the CDR3. As for this clonotype: What it binds is unknown.

Peripheral blood CD8+ and CD4+ T cells were profiled by TCR beta sequencing. The receptor was derived from a human donor with Susac syndrome. The chain joins TRBV6-5 to TRBJ2-7; D is unresolved. The sequencing input was CD4+ T cells from PBMCs. In DNA, the CDR3 is TGTGCCAGCAGACCCTACAGCGAACCCTCCTACGAGCAGTACTTC. This codes for CASRPYSEPSYEQYF.